The text below deals with one TCR beta chain. In the PCR, 60 Vbeta and 13 Jbeta primers were used. Method: immunoSEQ multiplex PCR; TCRdb's copy keeps in-frame clones and lacks some. The sample includes about 50,000 clones, roughly 80% of them seen just once. V was pared by 7 bases and J by 5 bases, with 11 bases of the junction left unmatched. CDR1 and CDR2 (germline): MNHNS, SASEGT. This CDR3 has 15 amino acids. This specimen belongs to a study of cytomegalovirus exposure and HLA in healthy donors. This chain links TRBV6-1 with TRBJ2-3, with TRBD2 matching over 8 bases. The sequence was collected from a man aged 25 to 40 in good health and CMV-seronegative. Material for sequencing was PBMCs. The CDR3 sequence: CASTWTSNGGDTQYF. CDR3 nucleotide sequence: TGTGCCAGCACCTGGACTAGCAACGGGGGAGATACGCAGTATTTT.